This T cell receptor beta chain was documented in a study of low-dose radiotherapy and immunotherapy resistance in tumors. Study summary: Cohort 1 was treated with 0.5 Gy per fraction at 2-week intervals, amounting to 6.5 Gy overall. The authors gave intravenous cyclophosphamide 200 mg/m2 every two weeks, one day before radiation and immunotherapy. Patients' oral aspirin dose was 300 mg daily across four cycles from cycle 1 day 1.

The time point is: after trial treatment. Treatment: LDRT plus nivolumab, ipilimumab, low-dose cyclophosphamide and aspirin (RACIN trial). Treatment of the donors consisted of nivolumab and ipilimumab (plus aspirin, low-dose cyclophosphamide and low-dose radiotherapy). Germline-derived CDR1 and CDR2 are KGHSH and LQKENI. There are 17 residues in the CDR3. V lost 2 bases and J lost 0; bases outside the gene matches: 7. With TRAV- and TRBV-specific primers, first-strand cDNA was made, covering the alpha and beta chains. With a V-primer adapter and a constant-region primer, TCRs were amplified for 20 to 25 PCR cycles. TCRdb redid the calling of the reads with MiXCR, one entry per CDR3 protein. The table has approximately 100,000 distinct CDR3 sequences, roughly 20% seen once; the top ten hold roughly 4.3%. This clonotype has at least ten counts.

The rearrangement joins TRBV18 to TRBJ2-1; TRBD2 aligns across 7 bases. The sequencing used PBMCs, collected after low-dose radiotherapy plus immunotherapy. This receptor was identified in a male donor with prostate cancer. CDR3 loop: CASSPFSGGNSYNEQFF. The CDR3 DNA sequence: TGTGCCAGCTCACCATTCTCCGGGGGGAACTCCTACAATGAGCAGTTCTTC.